The 18 T cell receptor beta chains below were found in one sample sequenced in a study of early stage breast cancer tumors. Profiling relied on immunoSEQ multiplex PCR, and the TCRdb table lists in-frame clones only, not all of them. Of approximately 30,000 clones in the sample, 75% to 85% were seen once. The material sequenced was blood. Receptors originate from a person in their 60s with breast cancer.

This clone was seen more than once but under ten times. The J gene is TRBJ1-2, the V gene TRBV11-3, with TRBD1 as a possible D gene (5 bases). From germline, CDR1 is SGHNT and CDR2 YENEEA. V dropped 1 base and J dropped 8 bases, with 8 bases sitting between them. This CDR3 contains 12 residues. CDR3 coding DNA: TGTGCCAGCAGCTTAGCAGGGTCCGGCTACACCTTC. Translated, it gives CASSLAGSGYTF.

This sequence joins TRBV5-1 and TRBJ2-2; no reliable D call. The CDR3 consists of 15 residues. The V end was cut by 1 base, the J end by 0 bases, with 7 bases between. Germline V gene lookup returns CDR1 SGHRS and CDR2 YFSETQ. The CDR3 here is CASSLQSANTGELFF. CDR3 sequence (DNA): TGCGCCAGCAGCTTGCAAAGCGCGAACACCGGGGAGCTGTTTTTT.

Remarks on this clone: At one boundary the junction diverges from the germline segment, which might be a read error. The rearrangement links TRBV28 to TRBJ2-7; 7 bases fit TRBD1. The CDR3 has 12 residues. Germline V gene lookup returns CDR1 MDHEN and CDR2 SYDVKM. The CDR3 DNA follows: TGTGCCAGCAGTTTGGAAACAGGGGTCCCTAGGTTC. It encodes CASSLETGVPRF.

This sequence joins TRBV19 and TRBJ2-1; 11 bases are shared with TRBD2. Unmatched junction bases numbered 8, after V lost 7 bases and J lost 9 bases. Germline lookup yields CDR1 LNHDA and CDR2 SQIVND (reference sequence). The length of the CDR3 is 14 residues. In DNA, the CDR3 is TGTGCCAGTACCGTAGCGGGAGGGCCGGGTGAGCAGTTCTTC. This gives the protein CASTVAGGPGEQFF.

The rearrangement uses TRBV10-3 and TRBJ2-3, with 7 nucleotides matching TRBD2. The ends lost 9 bases at V and 8 bases at J; junction bases unmatched: 5. The CDR3 covers 11 residues. Germline V gene data show CDR1 as ENHRY and CDR2 as SYGVKD. The CDR3 nucleotides are TGTGCCATAGGGACTATTGGTACGCAGTATTTT. Translation: CAIGTIGTQYF.

The chain carries TRBV7-9 and TRBJ1-1; D unclear. This CDR3 spans 12 amino acids. The V gene's germline CDR1 is SEHNR and CDR2 FQNEAQ (reference sequence). V dropped 2 bases and J dropped 3 bases, with 4 bases sitting between them. As DNA, the CDR3 is TGTGCCAGCAGCTTATATGACACTGAAGCTTTCTTT. It specifies CASSLYDTEAFF.

The rearrangement uses TRBV29-1 and TRBJ2-2; the match to TRBD2 covers 7 bases. CDR3 size: 15 residues. In germline, CDR1 is SQVTM, CDR2 ANQGSEA. V was clipped by 4 bases and J by 7 bases; unmatched bases: 12. CDR3 coding DNA: TGCAGCGTTGTGGGGGAGGGCCGTATAAACGGGGAGCTGTTTTTT. Translation: CSVVGEGRINGELFF.

This clone has a handful of counts. DNA for the CDR3: TGTGCCAGCAGCTTGGGAACGGGAAACACTGAAGCTTTCTTT. Residues: CASSLGTGNTEAFF. The chain recombines TRBV5-8 with TRBJ1-1; D gene uncertain. The CDR3 runs to 14 residues. The germline V gene has CDR1 SGHTS and CDR2 YDEGEE. V was pared by 0 bases and J by 2 bases, with 8 bases between.

The CDR3 DNA sequence: TGTGCCTGGACGCCCGGGGTGAACACTGAAGCTTTCTTT. This gives the protein CAWTPGVNTEAFF. V is TRBV30 and J is TRBJ1-1; D unclear. The CDR3 has 13 amino acids. Germline values: CDR1 GTSNPN, CDR2 SVGIG (reference sequence). V was pared by 4 bases and J by 0 bases, with 9 bases between.

Only a few counts were recorded for this clone. This chain links TRBV30 with TRBJ1-1; D remains ambiguous. Germline V gene sequence: CDR1 GTSNPN, CDR2 SVGIG (reference sequence). The CDR3 is 11 amino acids. Between the trimmed V and J ends, which lost 5 bases and 6 bases, there was a span of 10 bases. CDR3 bases: TGTGCCTGGCTGGTTAGCGCTGAAGCTTTCTTT. This codes for CAWLVSAEAFF. Full variable domain (rest looked up from reference TRBV30 and TRBJ1-1): SQTIHQWPATLVQPVGSPLSLECTVEGTSNPNLYWYRQAAGRGLQLLFYSVGIGQISSEVPQNLSASRPQDRQFILSSKKLLLSDSGFYLCAWLVSAEAFFGQGTRLTVV.

V and J are TRBV7-8 and TRBJ2-4; 11 bases line up with TRBD1. Per the germline V gene, CDR1 is SGHVS and CDR2 is FQNEAQ. CDR3 length: 14 amino acids. V lost 6 bases, J lost 4 bases, and 2 bases stayed unmatched. CDR3 sequence (DNA): TGTGCCAGCAGTGGGACAGGGGGAAAAAACATTCAGTACTTC. It yields the protein CASSGTGGKNIQYF.

The genes are TRBV7-2 and TRBJ2-5, with D perhaps TRBD2 (7 bases). V was pared by 6 bases and J by 0 bases, with 20 bases between. CDR1 and CDR2 from the germline V gene are SGHTA and FQGNSA. The CDR3 extends over 17 amino acids. The CDR3 nucleotides are TGTGCCAGCAGGGCCAACGGGGGGCGCGCCTACCAAGAGACCCAGTACTTC. As protein: CASRANGGRAYQETQYF.

The chain couples TRBV5-1 to TRBJ1-1; no clear D. The germline CDR1 and CDR2 sequences are SGHRS and YFSETQ. The CDR3 is 16 residues long. V lost 1 base and J lost 1, with 14 bases in between. CDR3 in DNA: TGCGCCAGCAGCTTGAAAAGCGGATCCGCGAACACTGAAGCTTTCTTT. This gives the protein CASSLKSGSANTEAFF. Full variable domain (rest looked up from reference TRBV5-1 and TRBJ1-1): KAGVTQTPRYLIKTRGQQVTLSCSPISGHRSVSWYQQTPGQGLQFLFEYFSETQRNKGNFPGRFSGRQFSNSRSEMNVSTLELGDSALYLCASSLKSGSANTEAFFGQGTRLTVV.

J is TRBJ1-4 and V is TRBV18; D unclear. This CDR3 has 15 residues. V was shortened by 3 bases and J by 2 bases, with 10 bases between the two germline ends. Germline CDR1 is KGHSH and CDR2 is LQKENI. CDR3 nucleotides: TGTGCCAGCTCACCCCGGGATAGTACTAATGAAAAACTGTTTTTT. This translates into CASSPRDSTNEKLFF.

V gene TRBV19 combines with J gene TRBJ1-2; possible D gene TRBD1, 5 bases. Germline V gene sequence: CDR1 LNHDA, CDR2 SQIVND (reference sequence). The CDR3 consists of 15 residues. Trimming took 3 bases from V and 6 from J, leaving 17 bases between them. The chain's CDR3 is CASSMAKGRTNGYTF. The CDR3 nucleotides read TGTGCCAGTAGTATGGCGAAGGGGCGGACTAATGGCTACACCTTC.

This clone was seen only once. The chain uses TRBV6-5 and TRBJ1-2; D possibly corresponds to TRBD1 (6 bases). This CDR3 contains 15 residues. Trimming took 6 bases from V and 1 from J, leaving 15 bases between them. CDR1 and CDR2 (germline): MNHEY, SVGAGI. CDR3 nucleotide sequence: TGTGCCAGCAGCTCCGACAGGCTCGTTAACTATGGCTACACCTTC. Encoded protein: CASSSDRLVNYGYTF.

In its sample, this clone was seen a few times. The rearrangement uses TRBV2 and TRBJ1-5; 7 positions agree with TRBD1. This CDR3 has 15 amino acids. Trimming at V came to 4 bases and at J to 1 base, leaving 4 bases not matched to a gene. Germline V gene lookup returns CDR1 SNHLY and CDR2 FYNNEI. CDR3 DNA: TGTGCCAGCAGTGGAAAGGGGGCGAGCAATCAGCCCCAGCATTTT. It is translated as CASSGKGASNQPQHF.

This clone appeared once. The rearrangement links TRBV5-4 to TRBJ1-1, with D perhaps matching TRBD1 (5 bases). The CDR3 extends over 17 amino acids. Trimming removed 1 base at V and 1 base at J, with 17 bases between. The germline CDR1 and CDR2 sequences are SGHNT and YYREEE (reference sequence). CDR3 coding DNA: TGTGCCAGCAGCTTGTATAGATTTGGGGGGGGGAACACTGAAGCTTTCTTT. Residues: CASSLYRFGGGNTEAFF.